Presented here are 28 T cell receptor beta chains from one specimen sequenced in a study of T cells in localized non-small cell lung cancer. Libraries were prepared by immunoSEQ multiplex PCR; TCRdb keeps only in-frame clonotypes and omits some of them. The data show 40,000 to 55,000 clones, roughly 75% seen once. Sample: PBMCs, taken before any cancer treatment. The receptors here all came from a woman aged 35 to 70 with stage II lung adenocarcinoma.

The chain carries TRBV5-4 and TRBJ2-5, with D tentatively TRBD2 (6 bases). CDR1 and CDR2 from the germline V gene are SGHNT and YYREEE (reference sequence). The germline V and J ends were trimmed by 2 bases and 3 bases, with 8 bases remaining between them. CDR3 size: 13 residues. The CDR3 protein is CASSFRGEETQYF. In DNA form, the CDR3 reads TGTGCCAGCAGCTTCCGCGGGGAAGAGACCCAGTACTTC.

The chain uses TRBV2 and TRBJ1-2; tentatively, D is TRBD1 (5 bases). The CDR3 totals 14 residues. Germline CDR1 and CDR2: SNHLY and FYNNEI. V was trimmed by 3 bases and J by 7 bases, leaving 15 bases between them. The CDR3 nucleotides are TGTGCCAGCAGTGATAATGGGGCGAAGGGTGGCTACACCTTC. It translates to CASSDNGAKGGYTF.

V and J are TRBV6-1 and TRBJ2-6, with D tentatively TRBD2 (5 bases). V was clipped by 8 bases and J by 2 bases, with 10 bases between them. Germline V gene data show CDR1 as MNHNS and CDR2 as SASEGT. The CDR3 contains 14 residues. CDR3 nucleotides: TGTGCCAGCGTGAGGGAAGCTGGGGCCAACGTCCTGACTTTC. Amino acid sequence: CASVREAGANVLTF.

V usage is TRBV10-2 and J usage is TRBJ2-7; 9 positions agree with TRBD1. Germline V CDR1 and CDR2: WSHSY, SAAADI. J lost 3 bases, V lost 6 bases, and 9 bases had no gene match. The CDR3 length is 15 residues. CDR3 protein: CASRTGGANDYEQYF. The CDR3 nucleotides read TGCGCCAGCAGAACAGGGGGCGCTAACGACTACGAGCAGTACTTC.

J is TRBJ2-5 and V is TRBV9; 9 nucleotides align to TRBD2. Germline V gene sequence: CDR1 SGDLS, CDR2 YYNGEE. Trimming at V came to 0 bases and at J to 4 bases, leaving 4 bases not matched to a gene. The CDR3 is made up of 15 amino acids. CDR3 residues: CASSVGGGAGETQYF. CDR3 in DNA: TGTGCCAGCAGCGTAGGCGGGGGGGCCGGAGAGACCCAGTACTTC.

The genes are TRBV2 and TRBJ2-2, with no clear D. V was clipped by 2 bases and J by 6 bases, with 19 bases between them. Germline loops: CDR1 SNHLY, CDR2 FYNNEI. The CDR3 totals 17 residues. This CDR3 reads CASSESAGFGRAGELFF. CDR3 nucleotide sequence: TGTGCCAGCAGTGAAAGCGCTGGGTTCGGAAGGGCCGGGGAGCTGTTTTTT.

The chain joins TRBV5-1 to TRBJ1-5; 7 positions agree with TRBD1. Germline CDR1 SGHRS, CDR2 YFSETQ. J was trimmed by 6 bases and V by 4 bases; bases with no gene match: 16. This CDR3 is 17 amino acids long. CDR3 sequence: CASSARDREGVGQPQHF. The CDR3 coding sequence is TGCGCCAGCAGCGCGCGAGACAGGGAAGGGGTCGGTCAGCCCCAGCATTTT. Full variable domain (remainder filled in from reference TRBV5-1 and TRBJ1-5): KAGVTQTPRYLIKTRGQQVTLSCSPISGHRSVSWYQQTPGQGLQFLFEYFSETQRNKGNFPGRFSGRQFSNSRSEMNVSTLELGDSALYLCASSARDREGVGQPQHFGDGTRLSIL.

The chain uses TRBV30 and TRBJ1-1; the match to TRBD1 covers 7 bases. CDR3 size: 13 residues. V was pared by 2 bases and J by 4 bases, with 4 bases of the junction left unmatched. From germline, CDR1 is GTSNPN and CDR2 SVGIG (reference sequence). The CDR3 DNA follows: TGTGCCTGGAGTCGGGACAGATCCACTGAAGCTTTCTTT. Translating gives CAWSRDRSTEAFF.

This clone came up once. V usage is TRBV7-3 and J usage is TRBJ2-1; D uncertain. Germline V gene lookup returns CDR1 SGHTA and CDR2 FQGTGA. The germline V and J ends were trimmed by 1 base and 5 bases, with 9 bases remaining between them. The CDR3 is 14 residues long. CDR3 sequence reads: CASSLMAANNEQFF. CDR3 bases: TGTGCCAGCAGCTTAATGGCGGCCAACAATGAGCAGTTCTTC. Full variable domain (rest looked up from reference TRBV7-3 and TRBJ2-1): GAGVSQTPSNKVTEKGKYVELRCDPISGHTALYWYRQSLGQGPEFLIYFQGTGAADDSGLPNDRFFAVRPEGSVSTLKIQRTERGDSAVYLCASSLMAANNEQFFGPGTRLTVL.

The chain combines TRBV11-2 with TRBJ2-5; D is possibly TRBD1 (6 bases). Deletions cut 5 bases from V and 2 bases from J, with 15 bases between. Germline lookup yields CDR1 SGHAT and CDR2 FQNNGV. The CDR3 has 15 residues. The CDR3 sequence: CASSPRQVLQETQYF. CDR3 bases: TGTGCCAGCAGCCCCAGACAGGTCCTACAAGAGACCCAGTACTTC.

The CDR3 region is CASSMRTGTTGELFF. The CDR3, as DNA: TGTGCCAGTAGTATGCGGACAGGGACAACCGGGGAGCTGTTTTTT. This rearrangement joins TRBV19 to TRBJ2-2; TRBD1 aligns across 8 bases. V gave up 3 bases and J gave up 5 bases; unmatched junction bases: 5. The germline gives CDR1 LNHDA, CDR2 SQIVND (reference sequence). This CDR3 has 15 amino acids.

This sequence joins TRBV6-6 and TRBJ1-6; no clear D gene. This CDR3 is built from 15 residues. Germline V gives CDR1 MNHNY, CDR2 SVGAGI (reference sequence). V lost 5 bases and J 10 bases, leaving 18 bases between the germline ends. CDR3 amino acids: CASSLPTQLGSPLHF. The CDR3 bases are TGTGCCAGCAGTCTCCCGACCCAATTGGGGTCACCCCTCCACTTT.

The chain combines TRBV7-9 with TRBJ1-3; perhaps TRBD1 as D (5 bases). CDR3 length: 15 residues. CDR1 and CDR2 (germline): SEHNR, FQNEAQ (reference sequence). Trimming took off 6 bases at V and 3 bases at J, with 15 bases between the two ends. CDR3 amino acids: CASRLGQGGGNTIYF. The CDR3 nucleotides read TGTGCCAGCAGGTTGGGGCAGGGAGGTGGAAACACCATATATTTT.

The chain joins TRBV2 to TRBJ1-5; TRBD1 matches at 7 bases. V shed 6 bases, J shed 0 bases, and the junction held 8 bases outside the gene matches. This CDR3 has 16 amino acids. The V gene's germline CDR1 is SNHLY and CDR2 FYNNEI. The CDR3 nucleotides read TGTGCCAGCAGGCAGGACAGGTGGGATAGCAATCAGCCCCAGCATTTT. This encodes CASRQDRWDSNQPQHF.

CDR3 protein: CAWSYDQAMNTEAFF. CDR3 in DNA: TGTGCCTGGAGTTATGACCAGGCGATGAACACTGAAGCTTTCTTT. The V call is TRBV30, the J call TRBJ1-1, with D uncertain. The CDR3 is 15 residues long. Looked up from germline, CDR1 is GTSNPN and CDR2 is SVGIG (reference sequence). The V gene lost 2 bases and the J gene lost 0 bases, with 13 bases spanning the gap.

The chain employs TRBV19 and TRBJ1-6; maybe TRBD1 (5 bases). CDR3 length equals 12 residues. Per the germline V gene, CDR1 is LNHDA and CDR2 is SQIVND (reference sequence). V was cut by 6 bases and J by 8 bases, with 8 bases left in between. CDR3 sequence reads: CASRFRDSPLHF. The CDR3 nucleotides are TGTGCCAGTAGGTTCAGGGATTCACCCCTCCACTTT.

The chain recombines TRBV11-3 with TRBJ2-3; a possible D gene is TRBD1 (5 bases). This CDR3 is built from 16 residues. CDR1 SGHNT and CDR2 YENEEA come from the germline V gene. V was shortened by 4 bases and J by 1 base, with 15 bases between the two germline ends. CDR3 sequence reads: CASSSTRTTRTDTQYF. The CDR3, as DNA: TGTGCCAGCAGCTCGACGCGGACAACTCGCACAGATACGCAGTATTTT.

The chain recombines TRBV27 with TRBJ1-1; a weak D match, TRBD1 (5 bases). The ends were cut back, 5 bases at V and 5 bases at J, with 12 bases in the middle. Germline V gives CDR1 MNHEY, CDR2 SMNVEV (reference sequence). This CDR3 has 13 residues. The CDR3: CASSPGRGTEAFF. In nucleotides, the CDR3 is TGTGCCAGCAGTCCGGGGCGGGGAACTGAAGCTTTCTTT.

The chain recombines TRBV7-2 with TRBJ1-1; no clear D gene. With 6 bases removed from V and 2 bases from J, the gap between germline ends came to 10 bases. Germline-derived CDR1 and CDR2 are SGHTA and FQGNSA. This CDR3 comprises 13 residues. The CDR3 sequence: CASRRTVNTEAFF. The CDR3, as DNA: TGTGCCAGCAGAAGGACGGTAAACACTGAAGCTTTCTTT.

V is TRBV4-1 and J is TRBJ1-5; 7 positions agree with TRBD1. This CDR3 region has 16 residues. The V segment lost 0 bases and the J segment 5 bases; nucleotides outside the gene matches: 7. Germline loops: CDR1 MGHRA, CDR2 YSYEKL. CDR3 in DNA: TGCGCCAGCAGCCAAGATCCCGGGACAGCATATCAGCCCCAGCATTTT. It yields the protein CASSQDPGTAYQPQHF.

The V call is TRBV7-8, the J call TRBJ2-1, with TRBD2 identical over 12 bases. CDR1 and CDR2 from the germline V gene are SGHVS and FQNEAQ. CDR3 size: 16 residues. Losses at the gene ends were 2 bases for V and 7 bases for J; bases not matched to a gene: 6. Written as DNA, the CDR3 is TGTGCCAGCAGCTTAATCGTTGGACTAGCGGGGAATGAGCAGTTCTTC. It codes for CASSLIVGLAGNEQFF.

The chain recombines TRBV2 with TRBJ1-3, with 7 bases identical to TRBD1. Germline lookup yields CDR1 SNHLY and CDR2 FYNNEI. The CDR3 sequence is 15 residues long. Trimming removed 5 bases from V and 0 bases from J; junction bases left unmatched: 4. CDR3 sequence: CASSTGTASGNTIYF. The CDR3 DNA is TGTGCCAGCAGTACCGGGACAGCCTCTGGAAACACCATATATTTT.

The rearrangement links TRBV10-2 to TRBJ2-7; 8 nucleotides match TRBD1. The CDR3 is made up of 14 amino acids. Germline lookup yields CDR1 WSHSY and CDR2 SAAADI. With V trimmed by 6 bases and J by 4 bases, 8 bases remained unmatched. The CDR3 bases are TGCGCCAGCAGGGGAACAGGGGGGTCATACGAGCAGTACTTC. Its translation is CASRGTGGSYEQYF.

V usage is TRBV13 and J usage is TRBJ1-3, with 8 bases lining up with TRBD1. CDR1 is PRHDT, CDR2 FYEKMQ, per germline (reference sequence). Trimming cost V 5 bases and J 7 bases; bases outside gene matches: 7. The CDR3 spans 14 residues. The CDR3 sequence: CASSPLRQGNTIYF. The CDR3 coding sequence is TGTGCCAGCAGCCCTCTCAGACAGGGGAACACCATATATTTT.

CDR3 DNA: TGTGCCAGCAGCTTAGGGGTAGCGGGGGTCACAGATACGCAGTATTTT. It is translated as CASSLGVAGVTDTQYF. This sequence joins TRBV7-2 and TRBJ2-3; 9 nucleotides line up with TRBD2. This CDR3 comprises 16 residues. V shed 1 base, J shed 2 bases, and the junction held 4 bases outside the gene matches. Germline V gene sequence: CDR1 SGHTA, CDR2 FQGNSA.

V usage is TRBV7-2 and J usage is TRBJ1-1, with D perhaps TRBD1 (6 bases). The V and J ends lost 5 bases and 7 bases respectively, with 14 bases between them. The CDR3 consists of 13 residues. Per germline, CDR1 SGHTA and CDR2 FQGNSA. The CDR3 nucleotides read TGTGCCAGCAGCGATAGGGGGACCCATGAAGCTTTCTTT. It codes for CASSDRGTHEAFF.

The chain joins TRBV13 to TRBJ1-1; D gene unclear. Germline V gives CDR1 PRHDT, CDR2 FYEKMQ (reference sequence). The CDR3 runs 15 residues. V lost 6 bases and J 5 bases, leaving 19 bases between the germline ends. The CDR3 bases are TGTGCCAGCAGTCCCGAGTCTGTGGGCCGGACTGAAGCTTTCTTT. Protein sequence: CASSPESVGRTEAFF.

This chain connects TRBV25-1 to TRBJ2-2, with 7 positions matching TRBD1. After removal of 4 bases from V and 3 bases from J, the junction contained 2 bases not matched to a gene. Germline V gene lookup returns CDR1 MGHDK and CDR2 SYGVNS. This CDR3 spans 14 amino acids. CDR3 loop: CASSGGQYTGELFF. The CDR3 nucleotides read TGTGCCAGCAGTGGGGGACAGTACACCGGGGAGCTGTTTTTT.